This T cell receptor beta chain was retrieved from a study of cytomegalovirus exposure and HLA in healthy donors (dated by TCRdb to about 2017). With regard to the full study: The approximately 710 repertoires of the first cohort and the approximately 110 validation repertoires were produced on the same platform, according to a later analysis. The study aimed to test whether signatures of past pathogen exposure could be identified by cataloging public T cell receptors. To predict cytomegalovirus infection status, the study combined high-throughput TCR immunosequencing, statistical association of individual TCRs with disease status, and machine learning. Along with the approximately 600-subject first cohort, a separate validation cohort of about 110 different subjects was used.

This clone was counted only a few times. Its antigen target is currently unknown. The input lacks base qualities; no much larger clone sits a single base away. Spanning cysteine to phenylalanine, the CDR3 consists of 12 amino acids. The DNA shown is the 36-base CDR3, in frame from base 1. CDR1 MNHEY and CDR2 SMNVEV are derived from the germline V gene (reference sequence). Trimming costs V 4 bases and J 8 bases, and their ends lie 11 bases apart. What the research found in general, with its limitations: A few of the identified cytomegalovirus-associated TCR beta chains were confirmed in vitro to be specific for cytomegalovirus antigens. A later analysis lacked HLA typing for the validation cohort, so it scored co-occurrence in that cohort across all 110 or so repertoires. In the study, about 150 TCR beta chains were listed as associated with cytomegalovirus. The authors suggested that the approach could potentially be generalized to other disease states and immunological phenotypes. Most TCR sequences were observed very rarely across donors, whereas some public TCRs were present in many individuals. Subsequent analysis determined that TCRs grouped into clusters in the first cohort also showed a tendency toward co-occurrence across the 120 or so validation repertoires, and 85% to 95% of cluster scores exceeded 0. Cytomegalovirus status was reported to be diagnosed by the classifier with high specificity and sensitivity in both the original and validation cohorts.

The receptor library was made with the immunoSEQ multiplex PCR assay. As for the original processing: A statistical classification framework was built for diagnosing cytomegalovirus status from the catalog of TCR beta chain sequences. TCRdb obtained this table from immuneACCESS and retained in-frame rearrangements with V and J assigned. These tables miss some clones; where compared with another copy, unresolved V genes account for less than half of the shortfall, and the remainder is unexplained. V and J calls and clone size come straight from that table; D and trimming were deduced from the DNA. The sample contains 110,000 to 150,000 clones, about 90% of them found a single time. About 7.9% of the sample belongs to the ten largest clones. The donors were included in the validation cohort of approximately 120 subjects, a group kept apart from the roughly 700-subject first cohort.

This receptor chain uses TRBV27 and TRBJ1-2; TRBD1 could be the D gene, as 6 bases match. The TCR comes from a woman under 30 in good health and CMV-seropositive. Sequencing used PBMCs. This receptor carries the CDR3 CASSSTGTGYTF. The DNA is as follows: TGTGCCAGCAGTTCCACAGGGACCGGCTACACCTTC.